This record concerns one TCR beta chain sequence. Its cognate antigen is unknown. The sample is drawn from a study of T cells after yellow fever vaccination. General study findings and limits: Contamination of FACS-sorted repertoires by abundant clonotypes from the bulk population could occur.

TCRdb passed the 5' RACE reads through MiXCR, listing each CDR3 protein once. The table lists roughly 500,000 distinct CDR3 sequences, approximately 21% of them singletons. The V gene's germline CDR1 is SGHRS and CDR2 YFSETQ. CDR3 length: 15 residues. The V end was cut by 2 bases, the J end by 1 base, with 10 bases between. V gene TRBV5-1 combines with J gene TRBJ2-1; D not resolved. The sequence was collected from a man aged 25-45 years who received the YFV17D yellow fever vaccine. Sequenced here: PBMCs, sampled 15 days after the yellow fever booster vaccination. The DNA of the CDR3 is TGCGCCAGCAGCTTCGGCCAGCCATCCTACAATGAGCAGTTCTTC. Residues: CASSFGQPSYNEQFF.